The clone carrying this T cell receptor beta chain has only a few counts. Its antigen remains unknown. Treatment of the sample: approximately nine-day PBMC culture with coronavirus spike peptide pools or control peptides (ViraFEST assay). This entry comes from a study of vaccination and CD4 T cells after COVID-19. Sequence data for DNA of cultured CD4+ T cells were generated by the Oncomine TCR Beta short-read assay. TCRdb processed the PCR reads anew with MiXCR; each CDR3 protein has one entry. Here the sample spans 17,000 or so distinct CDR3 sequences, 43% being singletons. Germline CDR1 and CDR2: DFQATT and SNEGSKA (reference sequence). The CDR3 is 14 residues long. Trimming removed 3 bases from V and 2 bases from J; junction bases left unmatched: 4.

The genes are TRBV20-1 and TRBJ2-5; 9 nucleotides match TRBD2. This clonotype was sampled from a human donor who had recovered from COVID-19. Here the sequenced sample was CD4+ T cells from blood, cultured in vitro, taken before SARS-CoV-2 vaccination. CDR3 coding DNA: TGCAGTGCTAGTCTAGCGGGGCTACAAGAGACCCAGTACTTC. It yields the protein CSASLAGLQETQYF.